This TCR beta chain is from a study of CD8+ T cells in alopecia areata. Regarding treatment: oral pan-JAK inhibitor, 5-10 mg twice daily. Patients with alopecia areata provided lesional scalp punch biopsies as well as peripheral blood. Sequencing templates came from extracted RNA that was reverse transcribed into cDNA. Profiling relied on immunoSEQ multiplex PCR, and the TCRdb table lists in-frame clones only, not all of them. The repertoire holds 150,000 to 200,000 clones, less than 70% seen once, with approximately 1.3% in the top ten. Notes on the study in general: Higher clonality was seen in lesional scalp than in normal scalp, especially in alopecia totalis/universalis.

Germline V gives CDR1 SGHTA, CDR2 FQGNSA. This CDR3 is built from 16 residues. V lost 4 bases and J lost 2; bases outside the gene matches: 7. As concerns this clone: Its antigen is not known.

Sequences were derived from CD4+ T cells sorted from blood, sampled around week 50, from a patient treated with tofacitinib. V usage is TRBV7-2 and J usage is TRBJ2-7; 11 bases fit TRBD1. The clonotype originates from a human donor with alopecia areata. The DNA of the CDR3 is TGTGCCAGCAGCTCTGTCTCGGGACAGGGGGCCTACGAGCAGTACTTC. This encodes CASSSVSGQGAYEQYF.